The 21 T cell receptor beta chains below were found in one sample sequenced in a study of post-analysis software for immune sequencing data. Study-level findings and limits: Comparison of patients with controls showed five TRBV segments more frequent in patients, TRBV5-6, TRBV5-1 and TRBV20-1 among them.

The antigens for these receptors are not known. Unique molecular identifiers featured in each of the TCR beta cDNA libraries. TCRdb called the PCR reads again in MiXCR, with one record for every CDR3 protein. The sample holds hundreds of thousands of distinct CDR3 sequences, 30% seen once. The source material was blood. The receptors derive from a girl between 10 and 17 years old with multiple sclerosis.

This CDR3 is CASSHLDRKPGRGAKTQYF. CDR3 bases: TGCGCCAGCAGTCATCTCGATCGCAAACCGGGCAGGGGCGCGAAGACCCAGTACTTC. This chain connects TRBV23-1 to TRBJ2-5; weak D call: TRBD1 (6 bases). TRBV23-1 is an open reading frame whose function is uncertain. CDR3 length: 19 amino acids. Trimming left V 3 bases short and J 6 bases short, with 29 bases between.

This clonotype has only a few counts. J is TRBJ2-1 and V is TRBV10-1, with 7 bases aligning to TRBD1. Germline lookup yields CDR1 WNHNN and CDR2 SYGVQD (reference sequence). Trimming cost V 2 bases and J 1 base; bases outside gene matches: 2. The CDR3 length is 15 residues. Here the CDR3 reads CASSEAGGSYNEQFF. The DNA for the CDR3 is TGCGCCAGCAGTGAGGCAGGGGGATCCTACAATGAGCAGTTCTTC.

This clonotype was seen at least ten times. This chain connects TRBV20-1 to TRBJ2-1; possibly TRBD1 for D (5 bases). The V gene lost 6 bases and the J gene lost 0 bases, with 6 bases spanning the gap. This CDR3 is 12 amino acids long. The V gene's germline CDR1 is DFQATT and CDR2 SNEGSKA (reference sequence). CDR3 protein: CSAGHSYNEQFF. CDR3 in DNA: TGCAGTGCAGGACACTCCTACAATGAGCAGTTCTTC.

V and J are TRBV15 and TRBJ2-7, with 8 bases identical to TRBD2. With 5 bases clipped from V and 3 bases from J, the junction kept 6 bases outside the gene matches. The CDR3 covers 14 residues. The germline V gene has CDR1 LNHNV and CDR2 YYDKDF (reference sequence). This chain's CDR3 is CATSAAGLVYEQYF. As DNA, the CDR3 is TGTGCCACCAGCGCAGCGGGACTAGTCTACGAGCAGTACTTC.

Only a few counts were recorded for this clonotype. This chain links TRBV9 with TRBJ2-3; D uncertain. Trimming left V 0 bases short and J 4 bases short, with 12 bases between. Germline CDR1 and CDR2: SGDLS and YYNGEE. This CDR3 region has 15 residues. In nucleotides, the CDR3 is TGTGCCAGCAGCGTAGAGGGAACCCGGGCAGATACGCAGTATTTT. As protein: CASSVEGTRADTQYF.

The chain joins TRBV28 to TRBJ1-2, with D perhaps TRBD1 (5 bases). The germline V gene encodes CDR1 MDHEN and CDR2 SYDVKM. The germline V and J ends were trimmed by 6 bases and 5 bases, with 13 bases remaining between them. CDR3 length: 13 amino acids. This chain's CDR3 is CASRIGTFYGYTF. CDR3 in DNA: TGTGCCAGCAGAATCGGGACCTTTTATGGCTACACCTTC.

This chain connects TRBV27 to TRBJ2-7; TRBD1 matches at 7 bases. The germline CDR1 and CDR2 sequences are MNHEY and SMNVEV (reference sequence). The CDR3 sequence is 13 residues long. V lost 5 bases to trimming and J lost 6 bases; unmatched junction nucleotides: 7. The CDR3 bases are TGTGCCAGCAGTCCGCACAGGGGTGCCGAGCAGTACTTC. Amino acid sequence: CASSPHRGAEQYF.

This clonotype has just a few counts. The gene calls are TRBV5-4 and TRBJ1-1; unclear D gene. This CDR3 has 15 amino acids. Deletions cut 3 bases from V and 5 bases from J, with 17 bases between. Germline CDR1 is SGHNT and CDR2 is YYREEE (reference sequence). DNA of the CDR3: TGTGCCAGCAGCTCCCCATCCTGGGGAAGGACTGAAGCTTTCTTT. Protein product: CASSSPSWGRTEAFF.

The genes are TRBV20-1 and TRBJ2-3; D ambiguous. Germline CDR1 reads DFQATT; CDR2 reads SNEGSKA (reference sequence). V shed 0 bases and J shed 1 base, with 14 bases lying between them. The CDR3 spans 16 residues. The CDR3 DNA reads as TGCAGTGCTAGAGATTTTGGCAGCTACCGCACAGATACGCAGTATTTT. It encodes CSARDFGSYRTDTQYF.

This clonotype has more than one count but fewer than ten. This chain connects TRBV20-1 to TRBJ2-1; maybe TRBD2 (6 bases). The germline V gene encodes CDR1 DFQATT and CDR2 SNEGSKA (reference sequence). The CDR3 totals 14 residues. Trimming removed 5 bases from V and 6 bases from J, with 17 bases in between. The CDR3 here is CSAHIGLAPNEQFF. DNA of the CDR3: TGCAGTGCTCACATCGGTCTAGCGCCCAATGAGCAGTTCTTC.

The genes are TRBV20-1 and TRBJ1-1; D not certain. The ends were cut back, 5 bases at V and 3 bases at J, with 16 bases in the middle. This CDR3 has 14 residues. CDR1 DFQATT and CDR2 SNEGSKA come from the germline V gene (reference sequence). The chain's CDR3 is CSAPLSSGYTEAFF. The CDR3 DNA reads as TGCAGTGCTCCCCTTAGTAGTGGGTACACTGAAGCTTTCTTT.

CDR3 in DNA: TGTGCCAGCAGTTGGACTAGCGGGAACAATGAGCAGTACTTC. It yields the protein CASSWTSGNNEQYF. The V and J genes are TRBV27 and TRBJ2-5; 12 bases are shared with TRBD2. Germline V lookup: CDR1 MNHEY, CDR2 SMNVEV (reference sequence). This CDR3 spans 14 amino acids. V lost 4 bases to trimming and J lost 11 bases; unmatched junction nucleotides: 8.

The chain uses TRBV5-1 and TRBJ2-2; 8 bases line up with TRBD1. J lost 7 bases, V lost 3 bases, and 11 bases had no gene match. Germline CDR1 is SGHRS and CDR2 is YFSETQ. This CDR3 comprises 16 residues. The CDR3: CASSYLIQGAGGELFF. CDR3 nucleotide sequence: TGCGCCAGCAGCTACCTAATCCAGGGGGCCGGCGGGGAGCTGTTTTTT.

The chain carries TRBV20-1 and TRBJ2-3; D is unclear. V was clipped by 6 bases and J by 6 bases, with 10 bases between them. From germline, CDR1 is DFQATT and CDR2 SNEGSKA (reference sequence). This CDR3 spans 11 amino acids. Here the CDR3 DNA reads TGCAGTGCCCAATACACCGATACGCAGTATTTT. This translates into CSAQYTDTQYF.

The CDR3 loop reads CSARDASRSSYNEQFF. In nucleotides, the CDR3 is TGCAGTGCTAGAGATGCTTCAAGAAGCTCCTACAATGAGCAGTTCTTC. The rearrangement links TRBV20-1 to TRBJ2-1; no reliable D call. The CDR3 spans 16 residues. Trimming shortened V by 0 bases and J by 0 bases, and 12 bases separated the two germline ends. The germline CDR1 and CDR2 sequences are DFQATT and SNEGSKA (reference sequence).

This clonotype has ten or more counts. V gene TRBV29-1 combines with J gene TRBJ1-2, with D tentatively TRBD1 (5 bases). V lost 7 bases, J lost 2 bases, and 14 bases lay in between. The CDR3 is made up of 13 amino acids. In germline, CDR1 is SQVTM, CDR2 ANQGSEA. For the CDR3, the DNA is TGCAGCGCCTCCGGGACGAAGAACTATGGCTACACCTTC. It specifies CSASGTKNYGYTF.

Ten or more counts support this clonotype. V usage is TRBV28 and J usage is TRBJ2-5; TRBD1 matches 10 bases. Germline CDR1 is MDHEN and CDR2 is SYDVKM. V trimming: 3 bases; J trimming: 11 bases; junction bases outside the gene matches: 6. CDR3 length equals 13 residues. CDR3 protein: CASSFGTGDEQYF. The CDR3 coding sequence is TGTGCCAGCAGTTTCGGGACAGGGGATGAGCAGTACTTC.

This clonotype was counted only a few times. Because the CDR3's place on the DNA is in doubt, the DNA is left out and the CDR3 is given as listed by TCRdb. The chain employs TRBV28 and TRBJ2-1; the table gives TRBD1 as D, unverified against the DNA. Germline CDR1 MDHEN, CDR2 SYDVKM. Termini included, the CDR3 measures 15 amino acids. Here the CDR3 reads CASNTFGWGRNEQFF.

Many counts were recorded for this clonotype. This chain joins TRBV4-1 and TRBJ2-5; D call uncertain. This CDR3 is built from 15 residues. Between the trimmed V and J ends, which lost 1 base and 4 bases, there was a span of 13 bases. Germline V gene sequence: CDR1 MGHRA, CDR2 YSYEKL. The CDR3 nucleotides are TGCGCCAGCAGCCAAGGTCCAGCCCAACTAGAGACCCAGTACTTC. Translation gives CASSQGPAQLETQYF.

The chain carries TRBV4-3 and TRBJ2-5, with D perhaps assigned TRBD1 or TRBD2 (5 bases each). V was cut by 4 bases and J by 5 bases, with 11 bases left in between. CDR3 length equals 13 residues. CDR1 LGHNA and CDR2 YSLEER come from the germline V gene. The CDR3 region has the DNA TGCGCCAGCAGCCGGGGACGCCCGGAGACCCAGTACTTC. Protein sequence: CASSRGRPETQYF.

The chain carries TRBV20-1 and TRBJ2-4; 7 bases align to TRBD2. The CDR3 length is 15 residues. Germline V gene data show CDR1 as DFQATT and CDR2 as SNEGSKA (reference sequence). V lost 3 bases and J lost 2; bases outside the gene matches: 7. CDR3 residues: CSASRRGRSKNIQYF. Written as DNA, the CDR3 is TGCAGTGCTAGCCGGCGGGGGAGGTCCAAAAACATTCAGTACTTC.